The clone carrying this TCR beta chain was recorded only once. The data were taken from a study of blood T cell repertoires in COVID-19. Sequencing was performed with immunoSEQ multiplex PCR; in TCRdb, only in-frame clones are kept and a portion is missing. The sample records hundreds of thousands of clones, more than 70% being singletons. The sequence derives from a woman under 40 with COVID-19, enrolled during active disease. Sample: peripheral blood.

The CDR3 loop reads CASSYSEPGVYEQYF. Written as DNA, the CDR3 is TGTGCCAGCAGTTACTCCGAGCCGGGGGTCTACGAGCAGTACTTC. V is TRBV6-2 or TRBV6-3 and J is TRBJ2-7; D possibly corresponds to TRBD2 (6 bases). CDR3 length: 15 amino acids. V dropped 0 bases and J dropped 3 bases, with 12 bases sitting between them. CDR1 and CDR2 (germline): MNHEY, SVGEGT.